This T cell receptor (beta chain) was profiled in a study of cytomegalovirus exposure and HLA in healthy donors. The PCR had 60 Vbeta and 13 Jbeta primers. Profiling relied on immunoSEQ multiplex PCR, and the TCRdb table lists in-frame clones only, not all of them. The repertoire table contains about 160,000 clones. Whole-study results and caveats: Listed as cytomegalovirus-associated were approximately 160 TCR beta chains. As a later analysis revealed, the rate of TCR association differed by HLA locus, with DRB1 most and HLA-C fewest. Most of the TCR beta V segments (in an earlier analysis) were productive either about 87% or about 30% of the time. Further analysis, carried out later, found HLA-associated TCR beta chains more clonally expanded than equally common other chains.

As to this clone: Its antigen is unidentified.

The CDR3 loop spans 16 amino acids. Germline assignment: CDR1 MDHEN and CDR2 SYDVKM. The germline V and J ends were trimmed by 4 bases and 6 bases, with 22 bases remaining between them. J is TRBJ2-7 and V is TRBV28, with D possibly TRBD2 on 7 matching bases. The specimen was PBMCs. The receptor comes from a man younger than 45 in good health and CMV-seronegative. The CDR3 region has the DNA TGTGCCAGCAGTTCCGTATGGGGGGGAAAAGGGGGCGAGCAGTACTTC. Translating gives CASSSVWGGKGGEQYF.